These T cell receptor beta chains were read from a single sample in a study of identifying expanded T cells in peripheral blood. Produced via immunoSEQ multiplex PCR; TCRdb's table is partial and in-frame only. The repertoire holds roughly 63,000 clones, with about 80% as singletons. The source material was blood. These receptors originate from a person aged 18-69 years in good health. The CDR3 runs from the conserved cysteine through the conserved F or W.

>TRBJ2-1|TRBV9
CASSVAGGRGRYNEQFF
>TRBJ2-1|TRBV7-8
CASSLRVRDSSYNEQFF
>TRBJ1-1|TRBV6-1
CASSDRGTNTEAFF
>TRBJ2-6|TRBV4-2
CASSQDPSGSGANVLTF
>NA|TRBV18
CASSYMSYYEQYF
>TRBJ2-1|TRBV7-2
CASSLDRGHEQFF
>TRBJ1-1|TRBV6-5
CASKKGGLLNTEAFF
>TRBJ1-5|TRBV6-1
CASSGGGQSQPQHF
>TRBJ1-2|TRBV6-6
CASSTRARGYTF
>TRBJ1-4|TRBV5-1
CASSFRTGNEKLFF
>TRBJ2-3|TRBV6-1
CASSRREGPDTQYF
>TRBJ1-5|TRBV5-1
CASSLDGGSNQPQHF
>TRBJ2-5|TRBV14
CASSQGGNTGTQYF
>TRBJ2-6|TRBV5-4
CASSLGGAGANVLTF
>TRBJ2-5|TRBV9
CASSVSGNQETQYF
>TRBJ2-5|TRBV9
CASSGRSSGAGETQYF
>TRBJ1-5|TRBV7-2
CASSPTGGNQPQHF
>TRBJ2-7|TRBV6-1
CASSDGPGLRTREAYEQYF
>TRBJ2-7|TRBV7-8
CASSRVQYEQYF
>TRBJ1-5|TRBV7-9
CASSDINQPQHF
>TRBJ1-2|TRBV6-4
CASSEGWNYGYTF
>TRBJ1-1|TRBV2
CASSEGGGRTEAFF
>TRBJ2-1|TRBV4-3
CASSQGGQGTREQFF
>TRBJ1-1|TRBV18
CASSPQRGWTEAFF
>TRBJ1-1|TRBV11-2
CASSLHLNTEAFF
>TRBJ1-3|TRBV27
CASSLRGGYSGNTIYF
>TRBJ2-5|TRBV7-8
CASSLLKGAGETQYF
>TRBJ2-7|TRBV30
CAGRDKNSYEQYF
>TRBJ2-5|TRBV5-1
CASSLVQETQYF
>TRBJ2-5|TRBV29-1
CSFLAGGETQYF
>TRBJ1-2|TRBV10-1
CASSEPPPHYGYTF
>TRBJ2-2|TRBV6-7
CASNLQGQNTGELFF
>TRBJ1-1|TRBV27
CASSFYRGTNTEAFF
>TRBJ1-2|TRBV14
CASSQNYGYTF
>TRBJ1-1|TRBV4-3
CASSQDLRVTEAFF
>TRBJ2-6|TRBV7-2
CASSSQGYGANALTF
>TRBJ2-5|TRBV7-7
CASSLGVGRGTQYF
>TRBJ1-2|TRBV5-3
CARIGISGYTF
>TRBJ2-2|TRBV11-2
CASSLGTSGSNTGELFF
>TRBJ2-3|TRBV20-1
CSASNGDTQYF
>TRBJ2-1|TRBV2
CATHPGAGEQFF
>TRBJ2-2|TRBV7-3
CASSLTRQARGGELFF
>TRBJ2-1|TRBV7-2
CASSLRTSYNEQFF
>TRBJ2-6|TRBV5-4
CASSPGQGAASGANVLTF
>TRBJ1-1|TRBV18
CASSPHRGVNTEAFF
>TRBJ2-1|TRBV7-8
CASTPGTGVGNEQFF
>TRBJ2-5|TRBV25-1
CASRGAGTGSETQYF
>TRBJ2-1|TRBV6-5
CASSYSGVEQFF
>TRBJ2-5|TRBV21-1
CASSSFSGTQETQYF
>TRBJ2-5|TRBV4-2
CASSQQSRGGEETQYF
>TRBJ1-3|TRBV7-3
CASSPNGLGDTIYF
>TRBJ2-3|TRBV19
CASKVPSADGTQYF
>TRBJ1-6|TRBV18
CASSSKGQGNSPLHF
>TRBJ1-6|TRBV10-1
CASSLDGHSPLHF